These 21 T cell receptor beta chains came from one sample sequenced in a study of T cells expressing NK-cell markers (dated by TCRdb to 2020 to 2021). Library generation was performed with 5' RACE. The instrument was an Illumina HiSeq 2000. The reads, reprocessed by TCRdb, yield one row per CDR3 protein sequence and no DNA. The sample table includes 350,000 to 400,000 distinct CDR3 sequences. About 10% of the sample rests with the top ten. Sequencing was carried out using blood T cells: a sorted CD56 or NKG2C T cell subset, CD4+ or CD8+ T cells, or bulk PBMC T cells (not recorded which). All receptors derive from a woman between 45 and 65 years old in good health. Donor details come from another sample of the same person, matched by shared clones.

V is TRBV5-1 and J is TRBJ2-2; TCRdb names TRBD2, which stays unverified in the absence of DNA. Looked up from germline, CDR1 is SGHRS and CDR2 is YFSETQ. This CDR3 contains 15 residues. The CDR3 sequence: CASSRRTEGTGELFF. Drawing the rest from reference TRBV5-1 and TRBJ2-2, the complete variable domain is KAGVTQTPRYLIKTRGQQVTLSCSPISGHRSVSWYQQTPGQGLQFLFEYFSETQRNKGNFPGRFSGRQFSNSRSEMNVSTLELGDSALYLCASSRRTEGTGELFFGEGSRLTVL.

The V gene is TRBV12-3 or TRBV12-4, the J gene TRBJ2-7; TCRdb gives TRBD2 as the D gene, but with no DNA this cannot be confirmed. The CDR3 runs 14 residues. The CDR3 spells CASSLDGRRGEQYF.

This CDR3 reads CASSLSGTNNEQFF. The chain couples TRBV11-1 to TRBJ2-1; TCRdb outputs TRBD2, but without DNA this stays unchecked. This CDR3 is 14 amino acids long. CDR1 is SGHAT, CDR2 FQDESV, per germline (reference sequence).

This rearrangement joins TRBV5-1 to TRBJ2-1; TCRdb picks TRBD2, but there is no DNA to check that call. The V gene's germline CDR1 is SGHRS and CDR2 YFSETQ. The CDR3 is made up of 18 amino acids. CDR3: CASSTGLAGEESYNEQFF.

The genes are TRBV27 and TRBJ1-3; with no DNA, the TCRdb D assignment of TRBD1 cannot be verified. Germline CDR1 reads MNHEY; CDR2 reads SMNVEV (reference sequence). This CDR3 is 14 amino acids long. The CDR3 here is CASGGQGGGNTIYF.

The chain links TRBV20-1 to TRBJ2-7; TCRdb selects TRBD1, and the lack of DNA leaves this call unchecked. CDR3 length: 15 residues. Germline V gives CDR1 DFQATT, CDR2 SNEGSKA (reference sequence). CDR3 protein: CSAMTPRGRGYEQYF.

CDR3 sequence: CASSVLSEPSSPLHF. The chain has TRBV9 and TRBJ1-6. The CDR3 sequence is 15 residues long. Per germline, CDR1 SGDLS and CDR2 YYNGEE.

The V gene is TRBV4-1, the J gene TRBJ1-2. Germline V gene data show CDR1 as MGHRA and CDR2 as YSYEKL. The CDR3 totals 12 residues. The CDR3 region is CASSQGRDGYTF.

The chain couples TRBV18 to TRBJ1-6. The CDR3 covers 13 residues. Germline-derived CDR1 and CDR2 are KGHSH and LQKENI. This CDR3 reads CASSPRDNSPLHF.

The chain employs TRBV10-3 and TRBJ2-1. CDR3 size: 13 residues. CDR1 and CDR2 from the germline V gene are ENHRY and SYGVKD. The CDR3 here is CAISESQLPNQFF.

The V and J genes are TRBV18 and TRBJ1-4. This CDR3 region has 16 residues. Germline-derived CDR1 and CDR2 are KGHSH and LQKENI. CDR3 loop: CASSPANRGFREKLFF. The whole variable domain, remainder taken from reference TRBV18 and TRBJ1-4, is NAGVMQNPRHLVRRRGQEARLRCSPMKGHSHVYWYRQLPEEGLKFMVYLQKENIIDESGMPKERFSAEFPKEGPSILRIQQVVRGDSAAYFCASSPANRGFREKLFFGSGTQLSVL.

The chain recombines TRBV12-3 or TRBV12-4 with TRBJ1-1; with no DNA, the TCRdb D assignment of TRBD1 cannot be verified. This CDR3 is built from 15 residues. The CDR3 sequence: CASTPSDRENTEAFF.

The J gene is TRBJ2-2, the V gene TRBV7-7; TCRdb's D call of TRBD2 is untestable without DNA. Germline loops: CDR1 SSHAT, CDR2 FNYEAQ (reference sequence). This CDR3 has 16 amino acids. The CDR3 is CASSLVSSGLTGELFF.

The V call is TRBV5-4, the J call TRBJ1-1. This CDR3 region has 13 residues. Germline V CDR1 and CDR2: SGHNT, YYREEE (reference sequence). Here the CDR3 reads CASSLEGFTEAFF.

The genes are TRBV4-1 and TRBJ2-3; the TCRdb call, TRBD1, lacks DNA for checking. The CDR3 covers 17 residues. CDR1 and CDR2 (germline): MGHRA, YSYEKL. CDR3 loop: CASSQPLQGGRTDTQYF.

The chain has TRBV12-3 or TRBV12-4 and TRBJ2-5. The CDR3 sequence is 14 residues long. The CDR3 reads CASSLSEGWETQYF.

The rearrangement uses TRBV20-1 and TRBJ2-1; TCRdb calls TRBD2, which cannot be checked without DNA. Per the germline V gene, CDR1 is DFQATT and CDR2 is SNEGSKA (reference sequence). This CDR3 spans 17 amino acids. CDR3 in amino acids: CSATPVGLAGVGNEQFF.

The chain has TRBV6-2 or TRBV6-3 and TRBJ2-3; TCRdb calls TRBD2, which cannot be checked without DNA. Germline values: CDR1 MNHEY, CDR2 SVGEGT. The CDR3 is made up of 17 amino acids. CDR3 sequence: CASSYPSSGRAADTQYF.

The V and J genes are TRBV7-3 and TRBJ2-5. The CDR3 is made up of 15 amino acids. Germline CDR1 SGHTA, CDR2 FQGTGA. CDR3 protein: CASSLAGVAQETQYF. Supplemented by reference TRBV7-3 and TRBJ2-5, the full variable domain reads GAGVSQTPSNKVTEKGKYVELRCDPISGHTALYWYRQSLGQGPEFLIYFQGTGAADDSGLPNDRFFAVRPEGSVSTLKIQRTERGDSAVYLCASSLAGVAQETQYFGPGTRLLVL.

This chain links TRBV4-1 with TRBJ2-5; checking the TCRdb D call of TRBD1 is not possible without DNA. The germline CDR1 and CDR2 sequences are MGHRA and YSYEKL. The CDR3 is 13 residues long. CDR3 in amino acids: CASSPTGLATQYF.

The rearrangement uses TRBV5-1 and TRBJ2-5. The CDR3 runs to 14 residues. The germline CDR1 and CDR2 sequences are SGHRS and YFSETQ. The CDR3: CASSRDSKQETQYF.